This T cell receptor (beta chain) was obtained from a study of T cell responses to AZD1222 COVID-19 vaccine. Findings of the study overall: It was only six AZD1222 recipients who were seropositive at baseline. Donors in the cohort were predominantly white British and more often female, and clonal diversity was possibly underestimated. In all cases, repertoires were sampled only after the peak T cell response.

Concerning this clone: Its cognate antigen is unknown.

TCRdb keeps only in-frame clones here, not all; method: immunoSEQ multiplex PCR. The sample gives roughly 120,000 clones, roughly 84% of which show up once; approximately 1.3% is in the top ten. The CDR3 length is 11 residues. Germline assignment: CDR1 SGHDT and CDR2 YYEEEE. V was trimmed by 4 bases and J by 5 bases, leaving 7 bases between them. This chain links TRBV5-6 with TRBJ2-7, with D unresolved. The TCR originated in an adult in good health. The sequenced sample was peripheral blood, obtained on day 0 of AZD1222 vaccination. The CDR3 DNA reads as TGTGCCAGCAGCGGCCCAGACGAGCAGTACTTC. It codes for CASSGPDEQYF.